A selection of T cell receptor beta chains follows, all from one sample in a study of identical twins. TCRdb ran MiXCR on the 5' RACE reads and lists one entry per CDR3 protein. Of 650,000 to 800,000 distinct CDR3 sequences in the sample, 8.6% are singletons; the top ten hold around 0.95%. These data also featured in a second study, about yellow fever vaccine responses in identical twins.

Sample: PBMCs. The receptors were sampled from a woman between 18 and 29 years old in good health. The CDR3 runs from the conserved cysteine through the conserved F or W. D genes are given only for firm matches. A clone size is listed for some rows: how often the clone was seen (once, few, many), or a class if it is expanded.

J | V | size | D | CDR3 | DNA
TRBJ1-2 | TRBV15 | few | NA | CATSSPRESIYGYTF | TGTGCCACCAGCTCCCCGAGGGAGAGTATCTATGGCTACACCTTC
TRBJ2-5 | TRBV5-5 | NA | NA | CASSLNPDQETQYF | TGTGCCAGCAGCTTGAACCCAGACCAAGAGACCCAGTACTTC
TRBJ1-1 | TRBV20-1 | many | NA | CSARSEMNTEAFF | TGCAGTGCTAGATCCGAGATGAACACTGAAGCTTTCTTT
TRBJ2-7 | TRBV14 | many | TRBD1 | CASSQGTGGEQYF | TGTGCCAGCAGCCAAGGAACAGGGGGGGAGCAGTACTTC
TRBJ2-5 | TRBV20-1 | NA | NA | CSASPGPSRETQYF | TGCAGTGCTAGCCCGGGACCGAGCAGAGAGACCCAGTACTTC
TRBJ2-5 | TRBV29-1 | NA | NA | CSAQDSPKETQYF | TGCAGCGCCCAGGACAGCCCCAAAGAGACCCAGTACTTC
TRBJ1-2 | TRBV6-1 | NA | TRBD1 | CASLRDRVENYTF | TGTGCCAGCCTCCGGGACAGGGTAGAGAACTACACCTTC
TRBJ2-4 | TRBV28 | few | NA | CASSQTGPIGNIQYF | TGTGCCAGCAGCCAAACGGGACCCATAGGAAACATTCAGTACTTC
TRBJ2-7 | TRBV2 | NA | TRBD2 | CASSVLAGEVYEQYF | TGTGCCAGCAGCGTACTAGCGGGCGAGGTCTACGAGCAGTACTTC
TRBJ2-7 | TRBV29-1 | many | NA | CSVEDQGRAAYEQYF | TGCAGCGTTGAAGATCAAGGGCGCGCGGCCTACGAGCAGTACTTC
TRBJ2-5 | TRBV5-1 | few | NA | CASSFTPQETQYF | TGCGCCAGCAGCTTCACACCCCAAGAGACCCAGTACTTC
TRBJ2-7 | TRBV20-1 | few | NA | CSVSEQYF | TGCAGTGTCTCCGAGCAGTACTTC
TRBJ2-2 | TRBV5-1 | few | NA | CASSLPTAANTGELFF | TGCGCCAGCAGTCTGCCGACTGCCGCGAACACCGGGGAGCTGTTTTTT
TRBJ2-7 | TRBV10-3 | many | NA | CAISSGGVYEQYF | TGTGCCATCAGTTCAGGGGGGGTGTACGAGCAGTACTTC
TRBJ1-4 | TRBV14 | many | TRBD1 | CASSQVVDRVGEKLFF | TGTGCCAGCAGCCAAGTCGTAGACAGGGTAGGAGAAAAACTGTTTTTT
TRBJ1-1 | TRBV20-1 | few | NA | CSARDARKTVNTEAFF | TGCAGTGCTAGAGATGCCCGGAAGACGGTGAACACTGAAGCTTTCTTT
TRBJ2-1 | TRBV5-6 | NA | TRBD2 | CASQSGTFYNEQFF | TGTGCCAGCCAGAGCGGGACTTTTTACAATGAGCAGTTCTTC
TRBJ2-2 | TRBV4-2 | few | NA | CASSQGKGDTGELFF | TGTGCCAGCAGCCAAGGGAAAGGAGACACCGGGGAGCTGTTTTTT
TRBJ1-5 | TRBV18 | NA | NA | CASSPRPANNQPQHF | TGTGCCAGCTCACCTAGGCCGGCCAACAATCAGCCCCAGCATTTT
TRBJ1-2 | TRBV15 | few | TRBD1 | CATSRSGQQNYGYTF | TGTGCCACCAGCAGATCGGGACAGCAAAACTATGGCTACACCTTC
TRBJ2-1 | TRBV30 | NA | TRBD2 | CAWQIKRGGFYNEQFF | TGTGCCTGGCAAATAAAGCGGGGGGGATTCTACAATGAGCAGTTCTTC
TRBJ1-1 | TRBV29-1 | few | TRBD1 | CSVDKDRANTEAFF | TGCAGCGTTGACAAGGACAGGGCGAACACTGAAGCTTTCTTT
TRBJ2-3 | TRBV7-2 | NA | NA | CASSLAGFDTQYF | TGTGCCAGCAGCTTAGCAGGGTTCGATACGCAGTATTTT
TRBJ2-7 | TRBV5-6 | NA | TRBD2 | CASSLVAGGPLYEQYF | TGTGCCAGCAGCTTGGTAGCGGGAGGGCCTCTTTACGAGCAGTACTTC
TRBJ2-1 | TRBV9 | many | NA | CASSVAVGEQFF | TGTGCCAGCAGCGTAGCGGTTGGGGAGCAGTTCTTC
TRBJ2-3 | TRBV5-1 | NA | NA | CASSLVGPQDTQYF | TGCGCCAGCAGCTTAGTGGGCCCTCAGGATACGCAGTATTTT
TRBJ1-4 | TRBV6-2/TRBV6-3 | NA | NA | CATPTRQKEKLFF | TGTGCCACCCCAACCCGACAGAAAGAAAAACTGTTTTTT
TRBJ2-5 | TRBV7-8 | few | NA | CASSFLTGTKQETQYF | TGTGCCAGCAGCTTCCTAACCGGGACAAAGCAAGAGACCCAGTACTTC
TRBJ1-6 | TRBV3-1 | many | NA | CASSQGGYSPLHF | TGTGCCAGCAGCCAAGGAGGATACTCACCCCTCCACTTT
TRBJ2-3 | TRBV10-3 | few | NA | CAISDGSDTQYF | TGTGCCATCAGTGACGGATCAGATACGCAGTATTTT
TRBJ2-5 | TRBV7-3 | few | TRBD1 | CASSPGQGATQYF | TGTGCCAGCAGCCCCGGACAGGGAGCGACCCAGTACTTC
TRBJ2-3 | TRBV5-1 | few | NA | CASSLTGGDTDTQYF | TGCGCCAGCAGCTTAACAGGCGGGGACACAGATACGCAGTATTTT